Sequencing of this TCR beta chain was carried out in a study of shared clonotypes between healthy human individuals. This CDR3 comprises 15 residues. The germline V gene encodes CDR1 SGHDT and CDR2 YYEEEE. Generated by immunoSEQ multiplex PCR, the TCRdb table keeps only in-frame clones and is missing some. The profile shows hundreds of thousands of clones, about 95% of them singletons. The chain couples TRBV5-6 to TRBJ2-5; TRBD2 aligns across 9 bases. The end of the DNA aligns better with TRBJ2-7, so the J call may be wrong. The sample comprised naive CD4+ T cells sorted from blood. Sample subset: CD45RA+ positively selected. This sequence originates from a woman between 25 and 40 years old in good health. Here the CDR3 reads CASSPTSGSSYEQYF. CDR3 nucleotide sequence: TGTGCCAGCAGCCCGACTAGCGGCAGCTCCTACGAGCAGTACTTC.